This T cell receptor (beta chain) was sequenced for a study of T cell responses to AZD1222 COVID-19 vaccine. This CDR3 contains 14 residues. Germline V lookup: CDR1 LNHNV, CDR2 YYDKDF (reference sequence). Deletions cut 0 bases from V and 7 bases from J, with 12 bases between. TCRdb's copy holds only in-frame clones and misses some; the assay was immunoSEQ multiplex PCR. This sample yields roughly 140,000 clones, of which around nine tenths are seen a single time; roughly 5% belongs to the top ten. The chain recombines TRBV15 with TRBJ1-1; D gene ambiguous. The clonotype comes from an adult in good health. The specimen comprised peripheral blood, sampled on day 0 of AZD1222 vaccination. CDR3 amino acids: CATSRERRGGEAFF. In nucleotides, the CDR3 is TGTGCCACCAGCAGAGAACGGAGAGGAGGTGAAGCTTTCTTT.